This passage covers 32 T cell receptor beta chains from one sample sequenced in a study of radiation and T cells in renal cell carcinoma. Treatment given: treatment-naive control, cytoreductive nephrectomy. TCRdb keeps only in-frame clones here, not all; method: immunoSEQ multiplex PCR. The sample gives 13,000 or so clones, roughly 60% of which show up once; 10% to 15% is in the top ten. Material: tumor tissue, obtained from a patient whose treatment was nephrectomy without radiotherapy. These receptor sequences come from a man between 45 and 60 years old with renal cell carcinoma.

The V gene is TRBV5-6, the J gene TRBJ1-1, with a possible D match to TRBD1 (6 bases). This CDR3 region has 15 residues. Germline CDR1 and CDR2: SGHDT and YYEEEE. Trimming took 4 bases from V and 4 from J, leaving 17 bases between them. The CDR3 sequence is CASSTLGQLGTEAFF. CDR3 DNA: TGTGCCAGCAGCACCCTAGGACAGTTGGGCACTGAAGCTTTCTTT.

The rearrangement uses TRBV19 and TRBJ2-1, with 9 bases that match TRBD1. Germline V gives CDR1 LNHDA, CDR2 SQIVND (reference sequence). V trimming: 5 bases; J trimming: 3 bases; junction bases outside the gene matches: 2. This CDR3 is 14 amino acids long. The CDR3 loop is CASSRTGVYNEQFF. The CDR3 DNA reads TGTGCCAGTAGTCGGACAGGGGTCTACAATGAGCAGTTCTTC.

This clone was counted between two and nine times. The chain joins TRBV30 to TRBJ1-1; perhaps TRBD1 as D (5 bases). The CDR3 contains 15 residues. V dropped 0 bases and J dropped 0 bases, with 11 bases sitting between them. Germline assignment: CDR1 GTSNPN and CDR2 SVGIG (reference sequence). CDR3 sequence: CAWSVGGTLNTEAFF. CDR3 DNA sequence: TGTGCCTGGAGTGTCGGAGGGACCCTGAACACTGAAGCTTTCTTT. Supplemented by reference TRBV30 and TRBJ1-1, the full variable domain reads SQTIHQWPATLVQPVGSPLSLECTVEGTSNPNLYWYRQAAGRGLQLLFYSVGIGQISSEVPQNLSASRPQDRQFILSSKKLLLSDSGFYLCAWSVGGTLNTEAFFGQGTRLTVV.

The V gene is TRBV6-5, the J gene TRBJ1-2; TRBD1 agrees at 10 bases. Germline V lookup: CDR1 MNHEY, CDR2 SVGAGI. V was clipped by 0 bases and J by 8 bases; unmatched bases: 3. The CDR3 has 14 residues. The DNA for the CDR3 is TGTGCCAGCAGTTACTCGGGACAGGGGTGGGGCTACACCTTC. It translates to CASSYSGQGWGYTF.

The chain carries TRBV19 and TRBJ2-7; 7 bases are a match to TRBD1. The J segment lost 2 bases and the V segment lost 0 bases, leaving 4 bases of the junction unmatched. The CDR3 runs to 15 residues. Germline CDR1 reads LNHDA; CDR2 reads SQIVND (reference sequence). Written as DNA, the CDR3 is TGTGCCAGTAGTATAGATTCGGGACAGACCTACGAGCAGTACTTC. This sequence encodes CASSIDSGQTYEQYF.

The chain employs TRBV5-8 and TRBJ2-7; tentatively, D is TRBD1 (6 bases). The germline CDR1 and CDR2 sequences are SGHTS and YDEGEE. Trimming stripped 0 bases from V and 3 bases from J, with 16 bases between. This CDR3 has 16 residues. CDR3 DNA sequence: TGTGCCAGCAGCTTGGGAGGGGGAATTTCCCTCTACGAGCAGTACTTC. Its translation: CASSLGGGISLYEQYF.

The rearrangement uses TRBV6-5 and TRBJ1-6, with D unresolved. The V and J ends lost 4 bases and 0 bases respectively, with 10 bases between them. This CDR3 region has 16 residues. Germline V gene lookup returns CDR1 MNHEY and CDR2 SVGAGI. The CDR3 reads CASSSGVISYNSPLHF. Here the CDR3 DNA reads TGTGCCAGCAGTTCCGGGGTTATCTCCTATAATTCACCCCTCCACTTT.

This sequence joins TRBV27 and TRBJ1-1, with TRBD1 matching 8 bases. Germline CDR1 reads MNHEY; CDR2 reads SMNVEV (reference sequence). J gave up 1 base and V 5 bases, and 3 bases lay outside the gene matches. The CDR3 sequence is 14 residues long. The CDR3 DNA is TGTGCCAGCAGTCCCAGGGGGCAGAACACTGAAGCTTTCTTT. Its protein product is CASSPRGQNTEAFF.

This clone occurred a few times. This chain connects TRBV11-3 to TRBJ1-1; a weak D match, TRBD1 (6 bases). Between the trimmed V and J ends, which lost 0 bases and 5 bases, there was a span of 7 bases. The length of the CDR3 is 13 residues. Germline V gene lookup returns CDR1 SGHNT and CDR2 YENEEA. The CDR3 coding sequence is TGTGCCAGCAGCTTAGATAGGGGGACTGAAGCTTTCTTT. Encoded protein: CASSLDRGTEAFF.

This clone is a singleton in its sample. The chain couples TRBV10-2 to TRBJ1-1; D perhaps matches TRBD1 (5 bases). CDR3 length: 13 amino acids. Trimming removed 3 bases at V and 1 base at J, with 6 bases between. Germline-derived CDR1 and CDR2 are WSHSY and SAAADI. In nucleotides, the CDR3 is TGCGCCAGCAGTGATGGGGCGAACACTGAAGCTTTCTTT. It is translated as CASSDGANTEAFF.

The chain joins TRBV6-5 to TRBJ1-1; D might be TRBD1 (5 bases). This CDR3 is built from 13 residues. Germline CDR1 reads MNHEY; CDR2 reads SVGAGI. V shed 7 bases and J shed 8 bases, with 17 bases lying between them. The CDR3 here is CASTPNRGREAFF. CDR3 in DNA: TGTGCCAGCACCCCTAATCGGGGCCGGGAAGCTTTCTTT.

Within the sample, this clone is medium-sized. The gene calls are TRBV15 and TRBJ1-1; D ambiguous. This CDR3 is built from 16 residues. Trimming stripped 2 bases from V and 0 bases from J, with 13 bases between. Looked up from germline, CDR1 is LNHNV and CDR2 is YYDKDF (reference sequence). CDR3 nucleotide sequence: TGTGCCACCAGCAGACCTGACAACCTCATGAACACTGAAGCTTTCTTT. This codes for CATSRPDNLMNTEAFF.

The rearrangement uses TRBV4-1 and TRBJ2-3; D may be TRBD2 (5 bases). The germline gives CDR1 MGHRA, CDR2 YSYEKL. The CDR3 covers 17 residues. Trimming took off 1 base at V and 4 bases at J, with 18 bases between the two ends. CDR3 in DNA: TGCGCCAGCAGCCAAGTTCTGACTTTCGCGGGCCCAGATACGCAGTATTTT. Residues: CASSQVLTFAGPDTQYF.

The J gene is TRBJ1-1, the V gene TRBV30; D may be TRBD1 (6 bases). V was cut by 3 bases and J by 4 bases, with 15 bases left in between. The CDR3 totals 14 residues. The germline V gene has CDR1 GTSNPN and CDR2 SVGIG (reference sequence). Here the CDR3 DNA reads TGTGCCTGGAGCGCAACGGGGGCAGGCACTGAAGCTTTCTTT. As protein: CAWSATGAGTEAFF.

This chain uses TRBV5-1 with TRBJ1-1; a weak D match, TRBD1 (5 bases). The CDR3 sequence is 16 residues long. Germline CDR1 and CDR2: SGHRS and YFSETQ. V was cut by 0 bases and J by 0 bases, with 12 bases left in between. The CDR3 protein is CASSLAGQGMNTEAFF. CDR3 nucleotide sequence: TGCGCCAGCAGCTTGGCTGGGCAGGGCATGAACACTGAAGCTTTCTTT.

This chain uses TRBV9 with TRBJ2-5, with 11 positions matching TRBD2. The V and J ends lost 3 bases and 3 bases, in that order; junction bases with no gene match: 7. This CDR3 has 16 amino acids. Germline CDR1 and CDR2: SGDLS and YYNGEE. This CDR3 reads CASSAIAGGIEETQYF. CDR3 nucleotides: TGTGCCAGCAGCGCAATAGCGGGGGGGATAGAAGAGACCCAGTACTTC.

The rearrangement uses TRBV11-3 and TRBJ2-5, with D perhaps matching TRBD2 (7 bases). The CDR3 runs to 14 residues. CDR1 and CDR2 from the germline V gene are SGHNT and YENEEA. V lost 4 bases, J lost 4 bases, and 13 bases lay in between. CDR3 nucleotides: TGTGCCAGCAGCTCCGGGGGGCATTCAGAGACCCAGTACTTC. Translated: CASSSGGHSETQYF.

CDR3 sequence: CASWRGTGISGANVLTF. The CDR3 DNA sequence: TGTGCCAGCTGGAGGGGGACAGGGATCTCTGGGGCCAACGTCCTGACTTTC. This rearrangement joins TRBV19 to TRBJ2-6; 9 positions match TRBD1. The CDR3 length is 17 residues. Germline CDR1 reads LNHDA; CDR2 reads SQIVND (reference sequence). V shed 9 bases, J shed 0 bases, and the junction held 9 bases outside the gene matches.

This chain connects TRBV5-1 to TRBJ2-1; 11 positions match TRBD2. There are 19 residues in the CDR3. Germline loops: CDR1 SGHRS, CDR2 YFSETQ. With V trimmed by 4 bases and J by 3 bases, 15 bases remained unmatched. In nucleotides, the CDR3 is TGCGCCAGCAGCCCGACGGCTAGCGGGGGGTCGGGGGGCTACAATGAGCAGTTCTTC. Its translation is CASSPTASGGSGGYNEQFF.

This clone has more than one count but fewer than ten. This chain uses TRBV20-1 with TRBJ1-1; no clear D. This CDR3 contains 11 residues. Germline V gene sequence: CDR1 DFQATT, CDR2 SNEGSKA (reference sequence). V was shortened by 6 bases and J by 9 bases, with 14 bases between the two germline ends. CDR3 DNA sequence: TGCAGTGCCGGAGAGAGCACCCAAGCTTTCTTT. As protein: CSAGESTQAFF.

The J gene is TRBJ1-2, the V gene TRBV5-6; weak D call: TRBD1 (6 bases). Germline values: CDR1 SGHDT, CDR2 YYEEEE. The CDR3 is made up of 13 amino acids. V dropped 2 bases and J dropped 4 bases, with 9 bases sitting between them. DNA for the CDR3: TGTGCCAGCAGCTTTGGCAGGGGCTATGGCTACACCTTC. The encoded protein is CASSFGRGYGYTF.

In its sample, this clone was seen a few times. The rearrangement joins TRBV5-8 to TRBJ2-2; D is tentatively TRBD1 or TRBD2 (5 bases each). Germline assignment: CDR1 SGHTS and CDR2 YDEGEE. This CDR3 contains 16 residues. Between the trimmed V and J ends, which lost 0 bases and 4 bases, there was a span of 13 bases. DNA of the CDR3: TGTGCCAGCAGCTTGGGGGGCTGGAGGAGCACCGGGGAGCTGTTTTTT. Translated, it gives CASSLGGWRSTGELFF.

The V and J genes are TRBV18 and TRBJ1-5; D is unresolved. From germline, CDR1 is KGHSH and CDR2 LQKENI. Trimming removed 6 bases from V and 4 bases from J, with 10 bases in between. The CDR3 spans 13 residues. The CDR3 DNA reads TGTGCCAGCTCCGGCAGTAGGAATCAGCCCCAGCATTTT. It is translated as CASSGSRNQPQHF. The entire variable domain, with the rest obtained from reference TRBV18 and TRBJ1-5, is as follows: NAGVMQNPRHLVRRRGQEARLRCSPMKGHSHVYWYRQLPEEGLKFMVYLQKENIIDESGMPKERFSAEFPKEGPSILRIQQVVRGDSAAYFCASSGSRNQPQHFGDGTRLSIL.

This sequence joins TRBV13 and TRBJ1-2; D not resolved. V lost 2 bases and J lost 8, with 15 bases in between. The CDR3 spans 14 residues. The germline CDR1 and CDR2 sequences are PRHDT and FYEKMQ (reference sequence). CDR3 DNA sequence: TGTGCCAGCAGCTTACGTCCCGAGGTGGGGGGCTACACCTTC. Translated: CASSLRPEVGGYTF.

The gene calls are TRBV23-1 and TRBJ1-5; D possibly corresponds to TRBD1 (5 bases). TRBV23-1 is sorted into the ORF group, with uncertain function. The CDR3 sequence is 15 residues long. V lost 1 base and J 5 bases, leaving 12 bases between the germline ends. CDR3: CASSQYGTSDQPQHF. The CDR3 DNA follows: TGCGCCAGCAGTCAATACGGGACTTCAGATCAGCCCCAGCATTTT.

CDR3 amino acids: CSAIGASGGNEQFF. Written as DNA, the CDR3 is TGCAGCGCCATAGGGGCTAGCGGGGGAAATGAGCAGTTCTTC. The genes are TRBV29-1 and TRBJ2-1, with 10 positions matching TRBD2. Germline CDR1 reads SQVTM; CDR2 reads ANQGSEA. This CDR3 is built from 14 residues. V shed 7 bases, J shed 7 bases, and the junction held 10 bases outside the gene matches.

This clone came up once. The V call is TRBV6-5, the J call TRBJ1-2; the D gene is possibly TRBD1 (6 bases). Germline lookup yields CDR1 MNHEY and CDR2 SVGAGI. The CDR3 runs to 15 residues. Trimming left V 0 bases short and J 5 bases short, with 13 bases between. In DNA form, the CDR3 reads TGTGCCAGCAGTTACTCTTGGGGGCCTGAGTATGGCTACACCTTC. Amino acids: CASSYSWGPEYGYTF.

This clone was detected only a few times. In DNA, the CDR3 is TGTGCCAGCGTCGGACAGATATCCTACGAGCAGTACTTC. Translated: CASVGQISYEQYF. The chain recombines TRBV6-1 with TRBJ2-7, with a tentative D call TRBD1 (6 bases). Germline-derived CDR1 and CDR2 are MNHNS and SASEGT. This CDR3 is 13 amino acids long. V shed 8 bases and J shed 1 base, with 12 bases lying between them.

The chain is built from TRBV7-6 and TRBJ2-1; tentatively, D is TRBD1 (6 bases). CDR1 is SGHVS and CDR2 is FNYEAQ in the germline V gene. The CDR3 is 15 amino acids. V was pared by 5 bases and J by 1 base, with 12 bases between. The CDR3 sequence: CASSRTGISYNEQFF. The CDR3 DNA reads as TGTGCCAGCAGCCGTACAGGGATTTCCTACAATGAGCAGTTCTTC.

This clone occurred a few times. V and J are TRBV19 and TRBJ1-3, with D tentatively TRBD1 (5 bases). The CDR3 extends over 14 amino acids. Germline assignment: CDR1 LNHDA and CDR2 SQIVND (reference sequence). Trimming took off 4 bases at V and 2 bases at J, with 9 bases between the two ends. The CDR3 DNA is TGTGCCAGTAGTAAGGGGAGCACTGGAAACACCATATATTTT. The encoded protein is CASSKGSTGNTIYF.

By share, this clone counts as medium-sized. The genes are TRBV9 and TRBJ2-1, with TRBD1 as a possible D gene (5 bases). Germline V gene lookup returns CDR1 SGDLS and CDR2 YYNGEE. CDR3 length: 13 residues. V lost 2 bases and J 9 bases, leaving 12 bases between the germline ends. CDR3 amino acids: CASSVSQVGEQFF. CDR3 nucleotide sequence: TGTGCCAGCAGCGTTTCACAGGTGGGTGAGCAGTTCTTC.

CDR3 sequence: CASSEPGQGAGETQYF. The CDR3 DNA reads TGCGCCAGCAGTGAGCCCGGACAGGGGGCAGGGGAGACCCAGTACTTC. This rearrangement joins TRBV10-2 to TRBJ2-5; 11 nucleotides agree with TRBD1. Trimming cost V 2 bases and J 5 bases; bases outside gene matches: 7. The CDR3 extends over 16 amino acids. Germline CDR1 reads WSHSY; CDR2 reads SAAADI.